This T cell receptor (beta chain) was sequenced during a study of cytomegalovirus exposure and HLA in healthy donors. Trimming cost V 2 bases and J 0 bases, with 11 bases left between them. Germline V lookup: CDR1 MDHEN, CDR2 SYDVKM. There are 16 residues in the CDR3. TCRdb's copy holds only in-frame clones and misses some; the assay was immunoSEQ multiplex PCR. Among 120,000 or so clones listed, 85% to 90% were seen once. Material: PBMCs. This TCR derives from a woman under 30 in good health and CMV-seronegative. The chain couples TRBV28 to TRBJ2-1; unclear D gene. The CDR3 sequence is CASSLGRSPSYNEQFF. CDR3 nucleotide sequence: TGTGCCAGCAGTTTAGGTCGCAGTCCCTCCTACAATGAGCAGTTCTTC.